The present T cell receptor (beta chain) was sequenced within a study of sequential checkpoint blockade in melanoma. Study-level information: Arm A got nivolumab then ipilimumab; arm B the reverse, 1:1. After both sequences, patients received maintenance nivolumab.

CDR1 MNHEY and CDR2 SMNVEV come from the germline V gene (reference sequence). The V gene lost 5 bases and the J gene lost 10 bases, with 15 bases spanning the gap. CDR3 size: 13 residues. Treatment reported: randomized to nivolumab then ipilimumab (arm A) or the reverse (arm B). Live CD3+CD8+ CD19− CD56− cells were sorted from PBMCs. Clones were read by immunoSEQ multiplex PCR, and TCRdb kept only the in-frame ones, dropping some. Here the sample spans around 11,000 clones, approximately 70% being singletons. The TCR comes from a human donor with melanoma. This sample comprised CD8+ T cells sorted from blood (inferred from file names), obtained from a patient given nivolumab and ipilimumab in sequence. The chain joins TRBV27 to TRBJ2-1, with unresolved D. CDR3 loop: CASSETPPEEQFF. In nucleotides, the CDR3 is TGTGCCAGCAGTGAGACTCCCCCGGAGGAGCAGTTCTTC.